Below, 8 T cell receptor beta chains from the same sample are listed, as sequenced in a study of T cell repertoires in cytomegalovirus infection. TCRdb fed the reads into MiXCR, producing one record per CDR3 protein. The sample lists some 120,000 distinct CDR3 sequences, 30% to 40% occurring once. These receptors have no identified antigens. Sequencing used CD8+ T cells from cultured PBMCs, obtained from culture after CMV antigen stimulation. Every receptor here comes from a human donor in good health (CMV status not recorded). Some clones in this sample may be carry-over from other donors' samples.

Notes on this clonotype: This may come from a read error, since a much larger clone is one base off. This chain uses TRBV7-2 with TRBJ2-1, with 9 bases lining up with TRBD1. The CDR3 is 18 amino acids. V gave up 4 bases and J gave up 6 bases; unmatched junction bases: 16. Germline V lookup: CDR1 SGHTA, CDR2 FQGNSA. CDR3 coding DNA: TGTACCAGCAGCTATACCGGGACAGGGTCCCCTTGGGGCAATGAGCAGTTCTTC. Its translation: CTSSYTGTGSPWGNEQFF.

This chain links TRBV6-1 with TRBJ1-2; D remains unclear. The CDR3 has 15 residues. In germline, CDR1 is MNHNS, CDR2 SASEGT. V dropped 2 bases and J dropped 2 bases, with 12 bases sitting between them. The CDR3 loop is CASSETNQLNYGYTF. The CDR3 region has the DNA TGTGCCAGCAGTGAAACAAATCAGTTAAACTATGGCTACACCTTC.

This clonotype has at least ten counts. The chain is built from TRBV6-2 or TRBV6-3 and TRBJ1-4; 7 bases match TRBD1. The germline gives CDR1 MNHEY, CDR2 SVGEGT. There are 18 residues in the CDR3. The V segment lost 7 bases and the J segment 0 bases; nucleotides outside the gene matches: 14. DNA of the CDR3: TGTGCCAGCACCTACGGGGACAGAGCACTTGCAACTAATGAAAAACTGTTTTTT. Protein: CASTYGDRALATNEKLFF.

This chain connects TRBV9 to TRBJ2-3; D is possibly TRBD1 or TRBD2 (5 bases each). Germline CDR1 SGDLS, CDR2 YYNGEE. Trimming removed 4 bases at V and 5 bases at J, with 17 bases between. This CDR3 is built from 15 residues. The CDR3 region is CASSYAAGAVDTQYF. CDR3 bases: TGTGCCAGCAGCTACGCCGCCGGGGCGGTAGATACGCAGTATTTT.

The chain joins TRBV12-3 or TRBV12-4 to TRBJ1-1; TRBD1 is a possible D gene (6 bases). The CDR3 has 13 residues. Deletions cut 6 bases from V and 4 bases from J, with 12 bases between. For the CDR3, the DNA is TGTGCCAGCAGCTCAGGGGTACCCACTGAAGCTTTCTTT. This translates into CASSSGVPTEAFF.

The gene calls are TRBV12-3 or TRBV12-4 and TRBJ2-5; weak D call: TRBD2 (5 bases). V lost 6 bases and J 0 bases, leaving 14 bases between the germline ends. This CDR3 region has 15 residues. The CDR3, as DNA: TGTGCCAGCAGCCCTAAGGGAGCGAACCAAGAGACCCAGTACTTC. Its protein product is CASSPKGANQETQYF.

This clonotype was detected a few times. The V call is TRBV28, the J call TRBJ2-7, with 7 bases aligning to TRBD1. The germline CDR1 and CDR2 sequences are MDHEN and SYDVKM. Trimming cost V 7 bases and J 4 bases; bases outside gene matches: 13. This CDR3 contains 15 residues. The CDR3 sequence is CASTRGQTGMYEQYF. DNA of the CDR3: TGTGCCAGCACCCGTGGTCAGACAGGGATGTACGAGCAGTACTTC. Based on the CDR3 plus reference TRBV28 and TRBJ2-7, the full variable domain is DVKVTQSSRYLVKRTGEKVFLECVQDMDHENMFWYRQDPGLGLRLIYFSYDVKMKEKGDIPEGYSVSREKKERFSLILESASTNQTSMYLCASTRGQTGMYEQYFGPGTRLTVT.

This clonotype was detected a few times. The chain combines TRBV19 with TRBJ2-4, with D possibly TRBD2 on 6 matching bases. V dropped 3 bases and J dropped 6 bases, with 12 bases sitting between them. CDR3 length: 14 residues. The germline V gene encodes CDR1 LNHDA and CDR2 SQIVND (reference sequence). For the CDR3, the DNA is TGTGCCAGTAGTATCGGGGGTCTTTTAAACATTCAGTACTTC. Its protein product is CASSIGGLLNIQYF.